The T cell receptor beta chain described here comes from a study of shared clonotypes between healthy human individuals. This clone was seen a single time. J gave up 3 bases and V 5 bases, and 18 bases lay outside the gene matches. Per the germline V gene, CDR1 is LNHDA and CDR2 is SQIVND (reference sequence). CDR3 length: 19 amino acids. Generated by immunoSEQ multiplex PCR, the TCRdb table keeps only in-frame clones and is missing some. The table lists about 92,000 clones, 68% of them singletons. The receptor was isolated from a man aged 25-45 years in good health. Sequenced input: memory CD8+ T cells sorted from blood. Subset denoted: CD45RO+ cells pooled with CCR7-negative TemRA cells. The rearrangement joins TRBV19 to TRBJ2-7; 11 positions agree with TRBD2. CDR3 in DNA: TGTGCCAGTAGTGCCTCCGGGACTAGCGGAGGTGTCCGCTTCTACGAGCAGTACTTC. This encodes CASSASGTSGGVRFYEQYF.